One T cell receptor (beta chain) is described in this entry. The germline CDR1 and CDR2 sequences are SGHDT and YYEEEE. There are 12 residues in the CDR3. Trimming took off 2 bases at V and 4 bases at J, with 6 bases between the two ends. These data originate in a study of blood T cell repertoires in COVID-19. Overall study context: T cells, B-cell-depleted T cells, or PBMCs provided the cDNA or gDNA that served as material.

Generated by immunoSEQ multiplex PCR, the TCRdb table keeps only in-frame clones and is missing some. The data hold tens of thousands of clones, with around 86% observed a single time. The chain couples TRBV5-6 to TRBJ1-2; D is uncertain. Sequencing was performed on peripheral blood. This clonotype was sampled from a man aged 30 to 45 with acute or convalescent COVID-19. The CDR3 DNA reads TGTGCCAGCAGCTTTGCAGGCTATGGCTACACCTTC. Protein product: CASSFAGYGYTF.